A selection of T cell receptor beta chains follows, all from one sample in a study of shared clonotypes between healthy human individuals. Clones were read by immunoSEQ multiplex PCR, and TCRdb kept only the in-frame ones, dropping some. The sample shows approximately 2,000,000 clones, 85% to 95% of them seen only once. What was sequenced was naive CD4+ T cells from PBMCs. These receptors all stem from a young man in good health. Some clones in this sample may be carry-over from other donors' samples. Both conserved end residues are part of each CDR3. The order of the fields is D gene, V gene, J gene, clone size, CDR3 protein, CDR3 DNA. The D gene is left open where the match is weak. Only some rows state a clone size, as once, few, many or a class for expanded clones.

D gene: TRBD1
V gene: TRBV11-2
J gene: TRBJ1-2
clone size: .
CDR3 protein: CASSSGGGLGYGYTF
CDR3 DNA: TGTGCCAGCAGCTCAGGGGGGGGTCTTGGGTATGGCTACACCTTC

D gene: .
V gene: TRBV7-9
J gene: TRBJ2-3
clone size: .
CDR3 protein: CASSPERAGTDTQYF
CDR3 DNA: TGTGCCAGCAGCCCCGAGCGGGCTGGGACAGATACGCAGTATTTT

D gene: .
V gene: TRBV18
J gene: TRBJ2-5
clone size: .
CDR3 protein: CASSPRTLGGETQYF
CDR3 DNA: TGTGCCAGCTCACCGCGGACTTTGGGGGGCGAGACCCAGTACTTC

D gene: .
V gene: TRBV27
J gene: TRBJ2-4
clone size: .
CDR3 protein: CASSFRGPGNIQYF
CDR3 DNA: TGTGCCAGCAGTTTTCGGGGTCCGGGAAACATTCAGTACTTC

D gene: .
V gene: TRBV5-1
J gene: TRBJ2-3
clone size: .
CDR3 protein: CASSLVGGSSSTDTQYF
CDR3 DNA: TGCGCCAGCAGCTTGGTAGGGGGGAGCTCTAGCACAGATACGCAGTATTTT

D gene: .
V gene: TRBV5-4
J gene: TRBJ1-1
clone size: .
CDR3 protein: CASSHPTTLNTEAFF
CDR3 DNA: TGTGCCAGCAGCCACCCGACAACCCTGAACACTGAAGCTTTCTTT

D gene: .
V gene: TRBV2
J gene: TRBJ1-2
clone size: .
CDR3 protein: CASSKRVSNYGYTF
CDR3 DNA: TGTGCCAGCAGTAAACGCGTCTCTAACTATGGCTACACCTTC

D gene: .
V gene: TRBV11-2
J gene: TRBJ2-1
clone size: .
CDR3 protein: CASSLTRENEQFF
CDR3 DNA: TGTGCCAGCAGCTTAACGAGGGAAAATGAGCAGTTCTTC

D gene: .
V gene: TRBV28
J gene: TRBJ2-7
clone size: .
CDR3 protein: CASSLSGSGQYF
CDR3 DNA: TGTGCCAGCAGTTTATCAGGGAGTGGGCAGTACTTC

D gene: .
V gene: TRBV28
J gene: TRBJ1-2
clone size: .
CDR3 protein: CASSPVDRPNYGYTF
CDR3 DNA: TGTGCCAGCAGTCCGGTCGACAGGCCCAACTATGGCTACACCTTC

D gene: .
V gene: TRBV20-1
J gene: TRBJ1-2
clone size: .
CDR3 protein: CSLGGVYGYTF
CDR3 DNA: TGCAGTCTAGGGGGGGTTTATGGCTACACCTTC

D gene: TRBD2
V gene: TRBV7-2
J gene: TRBJ2-3
clone size: .
CDR3 protein: CASSRLAGPIYTQYF
CDR3 DNA: TGTGCCAGCAGCCGACTAGCGGGGCCAATTTATACGCAGTATTTT

D gene: .
V gene: TRBV11-3
J gene: TRBJ2-1
clone size: .
CDR3 protein: CASSLDRDEQFF
CDR3 DNA: TGTGCCAGCAGCTTAGACAGGGATGAGCAGTTCTTC

D gene: .
V gene: TRBV5-4
J gene: TRBJ1-2
clone size: .
CDR3 protein: CASSHPGAYNYGYTF
CDR3 DNA: TGTGCCAGCAGCCATCCGGGGGCCTATAACTATGGCTACACCTTC

D gene: .
V gene: TRBV5-4
J gene: TRBJ1-3
clone size: .
CDR3 protein: CASSFLTDSGNTIYF
CDR3 DNA: TGTGCCAGCAGCTTCCTTACAGACTCTGGAAACACCATATATTTT

D gene: .
V gene: TRBV5-1
J gene: TRBJ2-1
clone size: .
CDR3 protein: CASSLGTRGNEQFF
CDR3 DNA: TGCGCCAGCAGCTTGGGCACTAGGGGTAATGAGCAGTTCTTC

D gene: TRBD1
V gene: TRBV11-2
J gene: TRBJ1-2
clone size: .
CDR3 protein: CASSLTTGTGGNGYTF
CDR3 DNA: TGTGCCAGCAGCCTAACCACTGGGACAGGGGGCAATGGCTACACCTTC

D gene: .
V gene: TRBV5-1
J gene: TRBJ2-7
clone size: .
CDR3 protein: CASSLEGPWKDEQYF
CDR3 DNA: TGCGCCAGCAGCTTGGAGGGACCATGGAAAGACGAGCAGTACTTC

D gene: .
V gene: TRBV5-1
J gene: TRBJ2-5
clone size: .
CDR3 protein: CASSSQGGETQYF
CDR3 DNA: TGCGCCAGCAGCTCGCAGGGTGGAGAGACCCAGTACTTC

D gene: TRBD1
V gene: TRBV10-3
J gene: TRBJ2-2
clone size: .
CDR3 protein: CAIRTGTGGTGELFF
CDR3 DNA: TGTGCCATCAGGACCGGGACAGGGGGTACCGGGGAGCTGTTTTTT

D gene: .
V gene: TRBV6-1
J gene: TRBJ1-2
clone size: once
CDR3 protein: CASSEARGRGGYGYTF
CDR3 DNA: TGTGCCAGCAGTGAAGCCCGGGGGAGGGGAGGTTATGGCTACACCTTC

D gene: TRBD1
V gene: TRBV28
J gene: TRBJ1-2
clone size: .
CDR3 protein: CASRYPGTGDGYTF
CDR3 DNA: TGTGCCAGCAGGTATCCCGGGACAGGGGATGGCTACACCTTC

D gene: .
V gene: TRBV27
J gene: TRBJ1-5
clone size: .
CDR3 protein: CASSARGSQPQHF
CDR3 DNA: TGTGCCAGCAGTGCCCGGGGTTCTCAGCCCCAGCATTTT

D gene: .
V gene: TRBV7-2
J gene: TRBJ1-5
clone size: .
CDR3 protein: CASSPDRDQPQHF
CDR3 DNA: TGTGCCAGCAGCCCGGACAGAGATCAGCCCCAGCATTTT

D gene: TRBD1
V gene: TRBV7-3
J gene: TRBJ1-1
clone size: .
CDR3 protein: CASSLTGQGGTEAFF
CDR3 DNA: TGTGCCAGCAGCTTAACTGGTCAGGGGGGCACTGAAGCTTTCTTT

D gene: TRBD2
V gene: TRBV7-2
J gene: TRBJ2-7
clone size: .
CDR3 protein: CASSLGSGTARQYF
CDR3 DNA: TGTGCCAGCAGCTTAGGTAGCGGGACTGCTCGGCAGTACTTC

D gene: .
V gene: TRBV18
J gene: TRBJ2-5
clone size: .
CDR3 protein: CASSPPGGGTGRETQYF
CDR3 DNA: TGTGCCAGCTCACCACCAGGCGGAGGGACCGGGCGAGAGACCCAGTACTTC

D gene: TRBD2
V gene: TRBV5-5
J gene: TRBJ2-3
clone size: .
CDR3 protein: CASSSEPASGSWDTQYF
CDR3 DNA: TGTGCCAGCAGCTCCGAACCGGCTAGCGGGAGTTGGGATACGCAGTATTTT

D gene: .
V gene: TRBV10-1
J gene: TRBJ2-3
clone size: .
CDR3 protein: CASSRELSDTQYF
CDR3 DNA: TGCGCCAGCAGTCGGGAGTTGTCAGATACGCAGTATTTT

D gene: .
V gene: TRBV6-5
J gene: TRBJ1-1
clone size: .
CDR3 protein: CASRGQPYTEAFF
CDR3 DNA: TGTGCCAGCAGGGGGCAACCTTACACTGAAGCTTTCTTT

D gene: .
V gene: TRBV7-8
J gene: TRBJ2-7
clone size: .
CDR3 protein: CASSLARGRSYEQYF
CDR3 DNA: TGTGCCAGCAGCTTAGCCCGGGGACGCTCCTACGAGCAGTACTTC

D gene: .
V gene: TRBV7-8
J gene: TRBJ2-1
clone size: .
CDR3 protein: CASSLIGVVGINEQFF
CDR3 DNA: TGTGCCAGCAGCTTAATCGGAGTCGTGGGGATTAATGAGCAGTTCTTC

D gene: .
V gene: TRBV7-2
J gene: TRBJ2-2
clone size: .
CDR3 protein: CASSLNVGELFF
CDR3 DNA: TGTGCCAGCAGCCTAAACGTCGGGGAGCTGTTTTTT

D gene: .
V gene: TRBV10-3
J gene: TRBJ1-2
clone size: .
CDR3 protein: CAISESVMAQGAGYTF
CDR3 DNA: TGTGCCATCAGTGAGTCGGTCATGGCCCAGGGCGCTGGCTACACCTTC

D gene: TRBD1
V gene: TRBV19
J gene: TRBJ2-5
clone size: .
CDR3 protein: CASSIRQGVQETQYF
CDR3 DNA: TGTGCCAGTAGTATAAGACAGGGGGTTCAAGAGACCCAGTACTTC

D gene: .
V gene: TRBV27
J gene: TRBJ2-3
clone size: .
CDR3 protein: CASSFPGGTDTQYF
CDR3 DNA: TGTGCCAGCAGTTTCCCAGGGGGCACAGATACGCAGTATTTT

D gene: TRBD1
V gene: TRBV29-1
J gene: TRBJ1-2
clone size: .
CDR3 protein: CSVEGTGPSPYGYTF
CDR3 DNA: TGCAGCGTTGAAGGGACAGGCCCGTCACCCTATGGCTACACCTTC

D gene: TRBD2
V gene: TRBV7-9
J gene: TRBJ2-5
clone size: once
CDR3 protein: CASIPAGGGGVETQYF
CDR3 DNA: TGTGCCAGCATCCCAGCGGGAGGAGGTGGTGTGGAGACCCAGTACTTC

D gene: .
V gene: TRBV6-1
J gene: TRBJ1-2
clone size: .
CDR3 protein: CASSESGGGYTF
CDR3 DNA: TGTGCCAGCAGTGAATCTGGTGGAGGCTACACCTTC